This T cell receptor beta chain was obtained from a study of blood T cell repertoires in COVID-19. The CDR3 has 16 residues. Losses at the gene ends were 6 bases for V and 4 bases for J; bases not matched to a gene: 13. The germline CDR1 and CDR2 sequences are SGHNT and YYREEE (reference sequence). Clones were sequenced by immunoSEQ multiplex PCR, and TCRdb holds only the in-frame ones, with some missing. Here the sample spans 95,000 to 150,000 clones, about 93% being singletons. The chain is built from TRBV5-4 and TRBJ1-2, with 9 bases fitting TRBD1. The origin of this receptor is a man in his fifties with COVID-19, enrolled during active disease. The sequenced sample consisted of peripheral blood. The CDR3 region is CASTLGGQGTFYGYTF. The CDR3 coding sequence is TGTGCCAGCACTCTGGGAGGACAGGGGACCTTCTATGGCTACACCTTC.